This T cell receptor beta chain was recovered during a study of shared clonotypes between healthy human individuals. This table comes from immunoSEQ multiplex PCR, and its TCRdb copy is limited to in-frame clones, with some not included. This table holds 950,000 to 1,300,000 clones, under 80% found once. This clone has only a few counts. Germline V gives CDR1 LNHDA, CDR2 SQIVND (reference sequence). The CDR3 length is 15 residues. Trimming removed 7 bases from V and 6 bases from J; junction bases left unmatched: 5. This sequence joins TRBV19 and TRBJ1-6, with 11 bases identical to TRBD1. The sequenced sample consisted of memory CD4+ T cells sorted from blood. Subset here: CD45RA-negative fraction. The sequence came from a man younger than 30 in good health. CDR3 sequence (DNA): TGTGCCAGTAACTGGGGGACAGGGGGTAATTCACCCCTCCACTTT. Its translation is CASNWGTGGNSPLHF.